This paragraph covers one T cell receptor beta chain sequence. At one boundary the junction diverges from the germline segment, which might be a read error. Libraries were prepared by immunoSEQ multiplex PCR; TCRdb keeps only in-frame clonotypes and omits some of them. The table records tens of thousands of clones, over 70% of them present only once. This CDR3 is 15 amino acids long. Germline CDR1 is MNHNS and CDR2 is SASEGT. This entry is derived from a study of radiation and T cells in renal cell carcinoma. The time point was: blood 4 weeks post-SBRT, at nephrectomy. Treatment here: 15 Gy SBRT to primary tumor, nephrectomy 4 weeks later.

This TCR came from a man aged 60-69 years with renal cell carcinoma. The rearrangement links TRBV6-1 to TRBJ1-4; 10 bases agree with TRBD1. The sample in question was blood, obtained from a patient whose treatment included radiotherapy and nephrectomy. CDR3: CASTELTGGDEKLFF. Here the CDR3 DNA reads TGTGCCAGCACTGAACTGACAGGGGGCGATGAAAAACTGTTTTTT.